This T cell receptor beta chain is drawn from a study of blood T cell repertoires in COVID-19. For the study at large: Researchers got acute and convalescent COVID-19 samples from the United States, Italy and Spain.

Some clones are missing from TCRdb's copy, which holds only in-frame ones; the method was immunoSEQ multiplex PCR. Here the sample spans some 260,000 clones, roughly 88% being singletons. This clone was detected a few times. The CDR3 totals 13 residues. CDR1 is SGHNT, CDR2 YENEEA, per germline. The V end was cut by 3 bases, the J end by 9 bases, with 15 bases between. Sample: peripheral blood. The receptor was isolated from a woman in her 70s with COVID-19, enrolled during active disease. V gene TRBV11-3 combines with J gene TRBJ2-7; weak D call: TRBD2 (5 bases). CDR3 residues: CASSFLGVEGQYF. DNA of the CDR3: TGTGCCAGCAGCTTCCTCGGGGTAGAAGGGCAGTACTTC.